This TCR beta chain was profiled in a study of OX40 agonist ivuxolimab in advanced cancers. Overall study: Head and neck, renal cell, melanoma or hepatocellular carcinoma were the cancers that dose-escalation patients had.

Only in-frame clones appear in the TCRdb table, and some are missing; sequencing was by immunoSEQ multiplex PCR. The data show roughly 100,000 clones, less than 90% seen once. Germline V lookup: CDR1 SEHNR, CDR2 FQNEAQ (reference sequence). The CDR3 is 14 amino acids. Trimming removed 2 bases at V and 5 bases at J, with 12 bases between. Collection of blood occurred at baseline, at cycle 4 day 1, and at cycle 7 day 1. This clone showed up just a few times. The rearrangement links TRBV7-9 to TRBJ1-2, with unresolved D. The clonotype comes from an adult with an advanced solid tumor such as melanoma, head and neck, liver or kidney cancer. This sample comprised CD4+ or CD8+ T cells sorted from blood, obtained in a trial of the OX40 agonist ivuxolimab. The CDR3 is CASSLQAREYGYTF. The CDR3 DNA is TGTGCCAGCAGCTTACAGGCGCGGGAGTATGGCTACACCTTC.